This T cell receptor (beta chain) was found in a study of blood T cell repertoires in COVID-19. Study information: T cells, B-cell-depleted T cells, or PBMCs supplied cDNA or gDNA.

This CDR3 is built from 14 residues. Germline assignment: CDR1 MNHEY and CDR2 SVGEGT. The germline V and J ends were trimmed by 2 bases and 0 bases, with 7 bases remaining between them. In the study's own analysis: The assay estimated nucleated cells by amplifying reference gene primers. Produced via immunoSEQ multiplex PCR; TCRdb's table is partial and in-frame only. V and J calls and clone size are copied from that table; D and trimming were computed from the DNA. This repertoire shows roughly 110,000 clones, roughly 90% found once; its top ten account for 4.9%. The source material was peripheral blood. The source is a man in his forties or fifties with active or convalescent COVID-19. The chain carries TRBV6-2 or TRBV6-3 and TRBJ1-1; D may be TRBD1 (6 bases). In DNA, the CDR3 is TGTGCCAGCAGTTACGGGGACATGAACACTGAAGCTTTCTTT. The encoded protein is CASSYGDMNTEAFF.